The 18 T cell receptor beta chains given below trace back to one sample, sequenced in a study of T cells after yellow fever vaccination. TCRdb fed the 5' RACE reads into MiXCR, producing one record per CDR3 protein. The sample yields under 550,000 distinct CDR3 sequences, about a fifth seen once. Here the sequenced sample was PBMCs, taken 21 days after the first yellow fever vaccination. The source is a man aged 18 to 29 who received the YFV17D yellow fever vaccine.

The chain uses TRBV12-3 or TRBV12-4 and TRBJ2-5; maybe TRBD1 (6 bases). This CDR3 has 12 residues. V lost 8 bases and J lost 1, with 8 bases in between. The CDR3 nucleotides are TGTGCCAGCGGGGGCCCCCAAGAGACCCAGTACTTC. Residues: CASGGPQETQYF.

The V gene is TRBV5-1, the J gene TRBJ1-6; D is uncertain. V was shortened by 1 base and J by 9 bases, with 14 bases between the two germline ends. CDR1 is SGHRS and CDR2 is YFSETQ in the germline V gene. The CDR3 contains 15 residues. Here the CDR3 reads CASSLNGPPSSPLHF. In DNA, the CDR3 is TGCGCCAGCAGCTTGAATGGGCCACCCAGTTCACCCCTCCACTTT.

The chain links TRBV5-1 to TRBJ1-2; the D is unclear. Germline assignment: CDR1 SGHRS and CDR2 YFSETQ. The CDR3 runs 13 residues. V gave up 4 bases and J gave up 6 bases, with 13 bases separating them. In DNA form, the CDR3 reads TGCGCCAGCAGCCCGAGGGATCGACATGGCTACACCTTC. It translates to CASSPRDRHGYTF.

The rearrangement uses TRBV20-1 and TRBJ1-5; TRBD1 matches at 9 bases. Germline loops: CDR1 DFQATT, CDR2 SNEGSKA (reference sequence). With 2 bases clipped from V and 8 bases from J, the junction kept 7 bases outside the gene matches. This CDR3 spans 14 amino acids. The CDR3 nucleotides are TGCAGTGCTAGATTGACAGGGGGTGTGGAGCCCCAGCATTTT. It specifies CSARLTGGVEPQHF.

This clonotype appeared a few times. The J gene is TRBJ1-2, the V gene TRBV19; 8 bases map to TRBD1. The CDR3 contains 14 residues. J lost 7 bases, V lost 5 bases, and 9 bases had no gene match. The germline V gene encodes CDR1 LNHDA and CDR2 SQIVND (reference sequence). Written as DNA, the CDR3 is TGTGCCAGTAGTCTCGCGGACAGGGTCGGTGGCTACACCTTC. It yields the protein CASSLADRVGGYTF.

This clonotype was observed many times. CDR3 nucleotides: TGTGCCAGCAGTTCCAGGGGGGAAGTTAACACTGAAGCTTTCTTT. Its translation: CASSSRGEVNTEAFF. This sequence joins TRBV6-5 and TRBJ1-1, with TRBD1 identical over 7 bases. Trimming removed 4 bases from V and 2 bases from J; junction bases left unmatched: 7. Germline V gene lookup returns CDR1 MNHEY and CDR2 SVGAGI. The CDR3 contains 15 residues.

The V and J genes are TRBV7-2 and TRBJ1-2, with 8 nucleotides matching TRBD1. CDR1 is SGHTA, CDR2 FQGNSA, per germline. The CDR3 contains 15 residues. Trimming removed 3 bases from V and 7 bases from J; junction bases left unmatched: 10. The CDR3 is CASSLSRDRLVGYTF. CDR3 bases: TGTGCCAGCAGCTTGTCCCGGGACAGGTTGGTTGGCTACACCTTC.

Only one count was recorded for this clonotype. The V and J genes are TRBV7-9 and TRBJ2-7; tentative D call: TRBD1 (5 bases). Germline values: CDR1 SEHNR, CDR2 FQNEAQ (reference sequence). The CDR3 is 15 amino acids. V lost 5 bases and J 2 bases, leaving 16 bases between the germline ends. The CDR3 region is CASSDRHRYTYEQYF. The CDR3 nucleotides are TGTGCCAGCAGCGACCGGCACAGGTACACCTACGAGCAGTACTTC.

This clonotype was seen more than once but under ten times. The genes are TRBV6-2 or TRBV6-3 and TRBJ1-1; a weak D match, TRBD1 (6 bases). This CDR3 is 13 amino acids long. The ends were cut back, 4 bases at V and 4 bases at J, with 10 bases in the middle. Germline V gives CDR1 MNHEY, CDR2 SVGEGT. The CDR3 loop is CASSSWGRTEAFF. In nucleotides, the CDR3 is TGTGCCAGCAGTTCTTGGGGGCGCACTGAAGCTTTCTTT.

The chain combines TRBV6-2 or TRBV6-3 with TRBJ2-2; 8 nucleotides line up with TRBD2. CDR3 size: 15 residues. Germline V CDR1 and CDR2: MNHEY, SVGEGT. With 5 bases clipped from V and 7 bases from J, the junction kept 9 bases outside the gene matches. CDR3 loop: CASSPRSGGNGELFF. DNA of the CDR3: TGTGCCAGCAGTCCCCGATCGGGGGGGAACGGGGAGCTGTTTTTT.

This clonotype was seen more than once but under ten times. The chain has TRBV6-2 or TRBV6-3 and TRBJ2-7; 12 bases map to TRBD2. Trimming took 2 bases from V and 7 from J; bases not matched to a gene: 18. CDR3 length: 19 residues. Germline V lookup: CDR1 MNHEY, CDR2 SVGEGT. The CDR3 loop reads CASSYQPLAGGHPSGEQYV. The CDR3 region has the DNA TGTGCCAGCAGTTACCAACCTCTAGCGGGGGGGCATCCTTCCGGAGAGCAGTACGTC.

This rearrangement joins TRBV7-2 to TRBJ2-1; D is ambiguous. Deletions cut 0 bases from V and 10 bases from J, with 10 bases between. The germline V gene encodes CDR1 SGHTA and CDR2 FQGNSA. The CDR3 is made up of 13 amino acids. The CDR3 coding sequence is TGTGCCAGCAGCTTAGCTGGTAGCCGGGAGCAGTTCTTC. This encodes CASSLAGSREQFF.

The chain links TRBV7-9 to TRBJ1-1; D not resolved. Trimming left V 1 base short and J 5 bases short, with 8 bases between. Germline CDR1 and CDR2: SEHNR and FQNEAQ (reference sequence). The CDR3 is 13 residues long. CDR3 in amino acids: CASSLVMGTEAFF. In nucleotides, the CDR3 is TGTGCCAGCAGCTTAGTTATGGGGACTGAAGCTTTCTTT.

This clonotype has more than one count but fewer than ten. The V call is TRBV4-3, the J call TRBJ1-1; tentatively, D is TRBD1 (6 bases). The V end lost 0 bases, the J end lost 0 bases, and 11 bases lay between the germline ends. Per the germline V gene, CDR1 is LGHNA and CDR2 is YSLEER. The CDR3 extends over 16 amino acids. CDR3 DNA: TGCGCCAGCAGCCAAGATCTGCGGGACATGAACACTGAAGCTTTCTTT. Encoded protein: CASSQDLRDMNTEAFF.

The rearrangement links TRBV6-4 to TRBJ1-2, with TRBD1 identical over 8 bases. Per germline, CDR1 MRHNA and CDR2 SNTAGT. J gave up 4 bases and V 0 bases, and 4 bases lay outside the gene matches. The CDR3 totals 15 residues. The CDR3 is CASSDSDTGGYGYTF. CDR3 bases: TGTGCCAGCAGTGACTCGGATACAGGGGGCTATGGCTACACCTTC.

The chain combines TRBV20-1 with TRBJ1-2; D unresolved. The CDR3 length is 14 residues. Germline-derived CDR1 and CDR2 are DFQATT and SNEGSKA (reference sequence). Trimming left V 3 bases short and J 4 bases short, with 15 bases between. CDR3 DNA: TGCAGTGCTAGTCCGAATGATCTTCCCTATGGCTACACCTTC. Translated, it gives CSASPNDLPYGYTF.

V usage is TRBV5-4 and J usage is TRBJ2-1; 9 nucleotides match TRBD2. Losses at the gene ends were 4 bases for V and 8 bases for J; bases not matched to a gene: 13. Germline CDR1 SGHNT, CDR2 YYREEE (reference sequence). The CDR3 sequence is 16 residues long. The CDR3 DNA is TGTGCCAGCAGCACCCCGACCGGGACTAGCCTCCATGAGCAGTTCTTC. Protein sequence: CASSTPTGTSLHEQFF. The complete variable domain, with remaining parts taken from reference TRBV5-4 and TRBJ2-1, reads ETGVTQSPTHLIKTRGQQVTLRCSSQSGHNTVSWYQQALGQGPQFIFQYYREEENGRGNFPPRFSGLQFPNYSSELNVNALELDDSALYLCASSTPTGTSLHEQFFGPGTRLTVL.

This chain joins TRBV12-3 or TRBV12-4 and TRBJ1-1; D is undetermined. The CDR3 loop spans 13 amino acids. V was shortened by 3 bases and J by 4 bases, with 9 bases between the two germline ends. The CDR3 spells CASSFKGFTEAFF. The DNA for the CDR3 is TGTGCCAGCAGTTTCAAGGGATTCACTGAAGCTTTCTTT.